The 27 T cell receptor beta chains presented below share a single source sample, sequenced in a study of cytomegalovirus exposure and HLA in healthy donors. In the PCR, 60 Vbeta and 13 Jbeta primers were used. The data were produced by immunoSEQ multiplex PCR, yet TCRdb's version contains in-frame clones alone and is incomplete. The table has 60,000 to 90,000 clones, around 70% seen once; the top ten hold 6% to 9.5%. Material: PBMCs. The receptors come from a middle-aged man in good health and CMV-seropositive.

The CDR3 loop reads CASSVATGTSGSQDTQYF. CDR3 bases: TGTGCCAGCAGCGTAGCTACAGGGACTAGCGGGAGCCAAGATACGCAGTATTTT. The chain employs TRBV9 and TRBJ2-3, with TRBD2 identical over 14 bases. Germline CDR1 SGDLS, CDR2 YYNGEE. J lost 5 bases, V lost 0 bases, and 8 bases had no gene match. CDR3 size: 18 residues.

The chain links TRBV4-1 to TRBJ2-1; tentative D call: TRBD1 (6 bases). CDR3 length: 15 amino acids. The germline CDR1 and CDR2 sequences are MGHRA and YSYEKL. The germline V and J ends were trimmed by 0 bases and 9 bases, with 15 bases remaining between them. CDR3 nucleotide sequence: TGCGCCAGCAGCCAAGATCTCCAGGGGCTCGGTGAGCAGTTCTTC. Translating gives CASSQDLQGLGEQFF.

In nucleotides, the CDR3 is TGCGCCAGCAGCCCGGAGACAGGCTACAGCAATCAGCCCCAGCATTTT. As protein: CASSPETGYSNQPQHF. The chain links TRBV4-1 to TRBJ1-5; possible D gene TRBD1, 6 bases. Trimming pared 4 bases from V and 1 base from J, leaving 14 bases between. The CDR3 has 16 residues. CDR1 is MGHRA, CDR2 YSYEKL, per germline.

The V call is TRBV10-3, the J call TRBJ1-5; TRBD1 matches 7 bases. V lost 10 bases and J lost 1; bases outside the gene matches: 7. The CDR3 length is 14 residues. The germline V gene encodes CDR1 ENHRY and CDR2 SYGVKD. The CDR3 loop is CATQGGVSNQPQHF. In DNA form, the CDR3 reads TGTGCCACCCAGGGGGGCGTGAGCAATCAGCCCCAGCATTTT.

The rearrangement joins TRBV2 to TRBJ2-5; D call uncertain. V was clipped by 5 bases and J by 5 bases, with 12 bases between them. The germline CDR1 and CDR2 sequences are SNHLY and FYNNEI. The CDR3 loop spans 13 amino acids. Written as DNA, the CDR3 is TGTGCCAGCAGTACGCCGGGTTGGGAGACCCAGTACTTC. It is translated as CASSTPGWETQYF.

The chain joins TRBV27 to TRBJ2-2; 9 bases fit TRBD2. The CDR3 loop spans 16 amino acids. V dropped 6 bases and J dropped 7; count of bases not matched to a gene: 12. Germline V lookup: CDR1 MNHEY, CDR2 SMNVEV (reference sequence). Here the CDR3 reads CASSFAGGRVDGELFF. The CDR3 DNA sequence: TGTGCCAGCAGCTTTGCGGGCGGGAGGGTAGACGGGGAGCTGTTTTTT.

This clone was seen just once. The chain links TRBV5-6 to TRBJ2-7, with 9 positions matching TRBD1. Germline values: CDR1 SGHDT, CDR2 YYEEEE. With 1 base clipped from V and 6 bases from J, the junction kept 8 bases outside the gene matches. CDR3 length equals 15 residues. The CDR3 DNA reads as TGTGCCAGCAGCTTGATCGGACAGGGGATAGGCGAGCAGTACTTC. It codes for CASSLIGQGIGEQYF.

The chain uses TRBV5-5 and TRBJ1-6, with a tentative D call TRBD1 (6 bases). V was pared by 0 bases and J by 5 bases, with 18 bases between. CDR1 and CDR2 from the germline V gene are SGHKS and YYEKEE (reference sequence). The CDR3 is 18 residues long. Here the CDR3 DNA reads TGTGCCAGCAGCTTGGGACATCAGGGGACCGCCAATAATTCACCCCTCCACTTT. Its protein product is CASSLGHQGTANNSPLHF.

V and J are TRBV6-5 and TRBJ2-7; TRBD1 aligns across 8 bases. CDR3 length: 13 residues. The V segment lost 5 bases and the J segment 0 bases; nucleotides outside the gene matches: 0. The germline V gene has CDR1 MNHEY and CDR2 SVGAGI. As DNA, the CDR3 is TGTGCCAGCAGTCAGGGGGCCTCCTACGAGCAGTACTTC. Amino acid sequence: CASSQGASYEQYF.

The chain has TRBV4-3 and TRBJ2-2; weak D call: TRBD2 (5 bases). This CDR3 region has 18 residues. The germline gives CDR1 LGHNA, CDR2 YSLEER. V lost 3 bases and J 2 bases, leaving 19 bases between the germline ends. For the CDR3, the DNA is TGCGCCAGCAGCCAGGAAGTCCCTAGCAGCGCAAACACCGGGGAGCTGTTTTTT. This encodes CASSQEVPSSANTGELFF.

The chain is built from TRBV25-1 and TRBJ1-4; 7 bases are a match to TRBD1. The V segment lost 4 bases and the J segment 4 bases; nucleotides outside the gene matches: 9. The CDR3 is 16 residues long. The germline gives CDR1 MGHDK, CDR2 SYGVNS. CDR3 sequence: CASSVPSTGSNEKLFF. In DNA form, the CDR3 reads TGTGCCAGCAGTGTCCCCTCGACAGGGAGTAATGAAAAACTGTTTTTT. Drawing the rest from reference TRBV25-1 and TRBJ1-4, the complete variable domain is EADIYQTPRYLVIGTGKKITLECSQTMGHDKMYWYQQDPGMELHLIHYSYGVNSTEKGDLSSESTVSRIRTEHFPLTLESARPSHTSQYLCASSVPSTGSNEKLFFGSGTQLSVL.

This clone was detected a few times. The sample holds other DNA sequences that translate to the same CDR3. The J gene is TRBJ1-2, the V gene TRBV6-5; D gene uncertain. CDR1 and CDR2 from the germline V gene are MNHEY and SVGAGI. This CDR3 has 11 residues. V was shortened by 6 bases and J by 5 bases, with 7 bases between the two germline ends. This CDR3 is CASSPGYGYTF. The DNA for the CDR3 is TGTGCCAGCAGCCCGGGTTATGGCTACACCTTC.

The chain combines TRBV11-2 with TRBJ2-7, with D possibly being TRBD2 (6 bases). CDR3 length equals 15 residues. V was trimmed by 2 bases and J by 0 bases, leaving 11 bases between them. Germline CDR1 reads SGHAT; CDR2 reads FQNNGV. CDR3 nucleotide sequence: TGTGCCAGCAGCTTAATTAGCGGCATCTCCTACGAGCAGTACTTC. Translated: CASSLISGISYEQYF.

The chain carries TRBV5-1 and TRBJ2-5, with 7 nucleotides matching TRBD1. Germline lookup yields CDR1 SGHRS and CDR2 YFSETQ. The CDR3 runs 13 residues. With V trimmed by 5 bases and J by 5 bases, 6 bases remained unmatched. CDR3 DNA: TGCGCCAGCAGAGAGGGGGCGCGGGAGACCCAGTACTTC. Translating gives CASREGARETQYF.

The chain uses TRBV19 and TRBJ1-5; D not certain. Trimming shortened V by 3 bases and J by 0 bases, and 6 bases separated the two germline ends. The CDR3 is 14 amino acids. CDR1 and CDR2 (germline): LNHDA, SQIVND (reference sequence). The CDR3 region has the DNA TGTGCCAGTAGTATTGCCAGTAGCAATCAGCCCCAGCATTTT. Translated: CASSIASSNQPQHF.

This chain links TRBV6-1 with TRBJ1-5; possibly TRBD1 for D (6 bases). CDR1 is MNHNS and CDR2 is SASEGT in the germline V gene. CDR3 length: 14 amino acids. V lost 10 bases and J lost 8, with 21 bases in between. The CDR3 loop is CATQGGGVAEPQHF. In DNA, the CDR3 is TGTGCCACCCAAGGGGGAGGGGTTGCGGAGCCCCAGCATTTT.

The chain is built from TRBV29-1 and TRBJ1-2; no clear D gene. The germline gives CDR1 SQVTM, CDR2 ANQGSEA. CDR3 length equals 12 residues. V was cut by 4 bases and J by 1 base, with 7 bases left in between. CDR3 protein: CSVVPGNYGYTF. CDR3 sequence (DNA): TGCAGCGTTGTCCCGGGTAACTATGGCTACACCTTC. The whole variable domain, filled in from reference TRBV29-1 and TRBJ1-2, reads SAVISQKPSRDICQRGTSLTIQCQVDSQVTMMFWYRQQPGQSLTLIATANQGSEATYESGFVIDKFPISRPNLTFSTLTVSNMSPEDSSIYLCSVVPGNYGYTFGSGTRLTVV.

The rearrangement joins TRBV2 to TRBJ2-7; TRBD1 matches 10 bases. Germline V CDR1 and CDR2: SNHLY, FYNNEI. CDR3 size: 19 residues. V shed 2 bases, J shed 0 bases, and the junction held 13 bases outside the gene matches. CDR3 residues: CASSERRDRGVNFSYEQYF. The CDR3 coding sequence is TGTGCCAGCAGTGAACGGCGGGACAGGGGCGTAAACTTCTCCTACGAGCAGTACTTC.

This chain joins TRBV5-1 and TRBJ2-7; 9 bases map to TRBD1. The CDR3 runs 14 residues. The germline V gene encodes CDR1 SGHRS and CDR2 YFSETQ. V shed 3 bases, J shed 7 bases, and the junction held 8 bases outside the gene matches. This CDR3 is CASSSGQGGVEQYF. For the CDR3, the DNA is TGCGCCAGCAGCTCGGGACAGGGTGGCGTTGAGCAGTACTTC. Looking up the rest from reference TRBV5-1 and TRBJ2-7 gives the full variable domain: KAGVTQTPRYLIKTRGQQVTLSCSPISGHRSVSWYQQTPGQGLQFLFEYFSETQRNKGNFPGRFSGRQFSNSRSEMNVSTLELGDSALYLCASSSGQGGVEQYFGPGTRLTVT.

This chain connects TRBV6-5 to TRBJ1-5; D call uncertain. Trimming left V 1 base short and J 1 base short, with 5 bases between. The CDR3 totals 14 residues. The V gene's germline CDR1 is MNHEY and CDR2 SVGAGI. CDR3 sequence: CASSYFGSNQPQHF. The CDR3 nucleotides are TGTGCCAGCAGTTACTTCGGGAGCAATCAGCCCCAGCATTTT.

V usage is TRBV6-5 and J usage is TRBJ2-2; D not certain. The CDR3 runs to 11 residues. V was pared by 6 bases and J by 3 bases, with 2 bases between. From germline, CDR1 is MNHEY and CDR2 SVGAGI. The CDR3 sequence: CASSDTGELFF. The CDR3 DNA reads as TGTGCCAGCAGCGACACCGGGGAGCTGTTTTTT.

V usage is TRBV27 and J usage is TRBJ1-1; no firm D call. Trimming cost V 5 bases and J 4 bases, with 17 bases left between them. Germline V gene data show CDR1 as MNHEY and CDR2 as SMNVEV (reference sequence). This CDR3 is 15 amino acids long. The CDR3: CASSPLSGKSTEAFF. In DNA, the CDR3 is TGTGCCAGCAGTCCCCTCTCGGGAAAGAGCACTGAAGCTTTCTTT.

This sequence joins TRBV6-5 and TRBJ1-2; 7 bases fit TRBD1. Looked up from germline, CDR1 is MNHEY and CDR2 is SVGAGI. With 2 bases clipped from V and 2 bases from J, the junction kept 2 bases outside the gene matches. CDR3 length: 14 residues. This CDR3 is CASSYDRANYGYTF. Written as DNA, the CDR3 is TGTGCCAGCAGTTACGACAGGGCAAACTATGGCTACACCTTC.

The chain has TRBV7-3 and TRBJ2-7; 8 bases match TRBD2. This CDR3 has 13 amino acids. Per germline, CDR1 SGHTA and CDR2 FQGTGA. V was clipped by 8 bases and J by 4 bases; unmatched bases: 7. CDR3 nucleotides: TGTGCCAGCTCCCCCGGGGGGGTTTACGAGCAGTACTTC. Encoded protein: CASSPGGVYEQYF.

The V call is TRBV7-3, the J call TRBJ2-3; no clear D gene. Germline V lookup: CDR1 SGHTA, CDR2 FQGTGA. The CDR3 runs to 13 residues. V lost 1 base to trimming and J lost 4 bases, with 6 bases between them. CDR3 DNA: TGTGCCAGCAGCTTAAGCGGTCCAGATACGCAGTATTTT. Translation: CASSLSGPDTQYF.

The V and J genes are TRBV9 and TRBJ1-5; possible D gene TRBD1, 5 bases. The germline gives CDR1 SGDLS, CDR2 YYNGEE. There are 14 residues in the CDR3. Trimming removed 3 bases from V and 3 bases from J, with 10 bases in between. DNA of the CDR3: TGTGCCAGCAGCGCGTTGGACACCAATCAGCCCCAGCATTTT. Translated: CASSALDTNQPQHF.

The CDR3 loop is CAWRDQGVGNEQFF. The CDR3 DNA reads TGTGCCTGGAGGGACCAAGGGGTTGGGAATGAGCAGTTCTTC. This chain uses TRBV30 with TRBJ2-1, with D possibly being TRBD1 (5 bases). From germline, CDR1 is GTSNPN and CDR2 SVGIG (reference sequence). This CDR3 spans 14 amino acids. With 3 bases removed from V and 7 bases from J, the gap between germline ends came to 16 bases.